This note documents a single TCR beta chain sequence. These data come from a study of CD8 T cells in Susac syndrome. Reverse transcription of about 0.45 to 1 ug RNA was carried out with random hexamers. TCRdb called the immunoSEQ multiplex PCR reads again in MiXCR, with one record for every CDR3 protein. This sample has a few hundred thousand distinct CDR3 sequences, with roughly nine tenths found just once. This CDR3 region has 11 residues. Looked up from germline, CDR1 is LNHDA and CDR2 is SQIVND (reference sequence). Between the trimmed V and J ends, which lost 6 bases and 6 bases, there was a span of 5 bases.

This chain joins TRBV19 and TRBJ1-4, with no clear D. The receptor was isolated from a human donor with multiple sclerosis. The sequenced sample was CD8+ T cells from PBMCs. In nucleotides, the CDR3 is TGTGCCAGTAGCTCAGATGAAAAACTGTTTTTT. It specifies CASSSDEKLFF.